The sequence of this T cell receptor beta chain was determined in a study of cytomegalovirus exposure and HLA in healthy donors. Study observations and caveats: The authors confirmed in vitro that a few CMV-associated chains were specific for CMV antigens.

The PCR used 60 Vbeta and 13 Jbeta primers. Assay used: immunoSEQ multiplex PCR; TCRdb lists only in-frame clones, some missing. The table records some 200,000 clones, more than 60% of them present only once. This clone was recorded once. Its antigen is unidentified. The CDR3 length is 14 residues. The V gene lost 1 base and the J gene lost 5 bases, with 9 bases spanning the gap. Germline V gene lookup returns CDR1 SGHTA and CDR2 FQGTGA. The sample taken for sequencing was PBMCs. The chain is built from TRBV7-3 and TRBJ2-1, with TRBD1 as a possible D gene (5 bases). This TCR was recovered from a man aged 35-49 years in good health and CMV-seronegative. CDR3 DNA: TGTGCCAGCAGCTTAAACTCCAGGGACAATGAGCAGTTCTTC. It codes for CASSLNSRDNEQFF.